A single sample is the source of the 29 T cell receptor beta chains below, sequenced in a study of cytomegalovirus exposure and HLA in healthy donors. The PCR contained 60 Vbeta and 13 Jbeta primers. Here immunoSEQ multiplex PCR was the method, and the copy in TCRdb shows in-frame clones only, minus some. The table lists under 150,000 clones, roughly four fifths of them singletons, with less than 6.5% in the top ten. Sequenced sample: PBMCs. The receptors stem from a woman in her thirties or forties in good health and CMV-seropositive.

The rearrangement joins TRBV7-3 to TRBJ2-1, with 9 bases aligning to TRBD1. CDR1 is SGHTA, CDR2 FQGTGA, per germline. The junction had 10 bases not matched to a gene; V was cut back by 5 bases and J by 8 bases. This CDR3 has 15 residues. The CDR3 DNA reads TGTGCCAGCAGCCTAGGGACAGGGATGATACATGAGCAGTTCTTC. Its protein product is CASSLGTGMIHEQFF.

This chain links TRBV10-3 with TRBJ2-5; tentatively, D is TRBD1 (5 bases). Germline assignment: CDR1 ENHRY and CDR2 SYGVKD. The CDR3 contains 14 residues. The V end lost 7 bases, the J end lost 4 bases, and 16 bases lay between the germline ends. The CDR3 loop is CAITKGPRGETQYF. The CDR3 DNA reads as TGTGCCATCACCAAGGGCCCAAGGGGAGAGACCCAGTACTTC.

The chain couples TRBV19 to TRBJ2-5, with 7 bases lining up with TRBD1. The CDR3 is 15 residues long. V trimming: 7 bases; J trimming: 3 bases; junction bases outside the gene matches: 11. Germline V CDR1 and CDR2: LNHDA, SQIVND (reference sequence). CDR3 sequence (DNA): TGTGCCAGTACCACCGGGACAGAGCCTAAAGAGACCCAGTACTTC. Protein: CASTTGTEPKETQYF.

This rearrangement joins TRBV9 to TRBJ2-7; the D is unclear. Germline values: CDR1 SGDLS, CDR2 YYNGEE. Deletions cut 1 base from V and 3 bases from J, with 8 bases between. This CDR3 has 13 amino acids. CDR3 coding DNA: TGTGCCAGCAGCGTAACTCCCCTCTACGAGCAGTACTTC. Protein sequence: CASSVTPLYEQYF.

This clone occurred a few times. The chain employs TRBV5-1 and TRBJ2-5; TRBD1 matches at 10 bases. This CDR3 is built from 14 residues. CDR1 SGHRS and CDR2 YFSETQ come from the germline V gene. V was clipped by 3 bases and J by 4 bases; unmatched bases: 3. This CDR3 is CASSWGTGVETQYF. DNA for the CDR3: TGCGCCAGCAGCTGGGGGACAGGGGTAGAGACCCAGTACTTC. Looking up the rest from reference TRBV5-1 and TRBJ2-5 gives the full variable domain: KAGVTQTPRYLIKTRGQQVTLSCSPISGHRSVSWYQQTPGQGLQFLFEYFSETQRNKGNFPGRFSGRQFSNSRSEMNVSTLELGDSALYLCASSWGTGVETQYFGPGTRLLVL.

The V and J genes are TRBV14 and TRBJ2-7, with D perhaps TRBD1 (7 bases). CDR3 length equals 16 residues. With 2 bases removed from V and 5 bases from J, the gap between germline ends came to 19 bases. Germline V gene data show CDR1 as SGHDN and CDR2 as FVKESK. The CDR3 DNA is TGTGCCAGCAGCCAATTGAGGTATAGCGGACAGGACGAGCAGTACTTC. It encodes CASSQLRYSGQDEQYF.

V gene TRBV18 combines with J gene TRBJ1-1, with a tentative D call TRBD1 (5 bases). Trimming stripped 3 bases from V and 1 base from J, with 12 bases between. The CDR3 totals 15 residues. Per germline, CDR1 KGHSH and CDR2 LQKENI. The CDR3 bases are TGTGCCAGCTCACCCCGAGGACATCCGAACACTGAAGCTTTCTTT. Amino acids: CASSPRGHPNTEAFF. Drawing the rest from reference TRBV18 and TRBJ1-1, the complete variable domain is NAGVMQNPRHLVRRRGQEARLRCSPMKGHSHVYWYRQLPEEGLKFMVYLQKENIIDESGMPKERFSAEFPKEGPSILRIQQVVRGDSAAYFCASSPRGHPNTEAFFGQGTRLTVV.

The rearrangement joins TRBV25-1 to TRBJ2-7; D call uncertain. Germline V CDR1 and CDR2: MGHDK, SYGVNS. This CDR3 contains 13 residues. The germline V and J ends were trimmed by 1 base and 6 bases, with 10 bases remaining between them. The CDR3 sequence is CASSESPLIEQYF. For the CDR3, the DNA is TGTGCCAGCAGTGAATCCCCTCTAATCGAGCAGTACTTC.

The chain couples TRBV7-2 to TRBJ1-5; D gene ambiguous. Germline CDR1 reads SGHTA; CDR2 reads FQGNSA. This CDR3 has 16 amino acids. Trimming took 5 bases from V and 2 from J, leaving 16 bases between them. CDR3 in DNA: TGTGCCAGCAGCCCCAGGCCTCTTCCAGGCAATCAGCCCCAGCATTTT. Translation: CASSPRPLPGNQPQHF.

V is TRBV9 and J is TRBJ1-1; D perhaps matches TRBD1 (6 bases). CDR3 length: 14 residues. Between the trimmed V and J ends, which lost 3 bases and 4 bases, there was a span of 13 bases. From germline, CDR1 is SGDLS and CDR2 YYNGEE. The CDR3 loop reads CASSGRTGFTEAFF. CDR3 DNA: TGTGCCAGCAGCGGACGAACAGGGTTCACTGAAGCTTTCTTT.

The V gene is TRBV4-3, the J gene TRBJ2-7, with a possible D match to TRBD2 (6 bases). Trimming took 1 base from V and 6 from J, leaving 16 bases between them. Germline V lookup: CDR1 LGHNA, CDR2 YSLEER. The CDR3 runs 15 residues. The CDR3 region is CASSQGRDQAREQYF. The CDR3 region has the DNA TGCGCCAGCAGCCAAGGGAGGGACCAAGCCCGCGAGCAGTACTTC.

The chain links TRBV13 to TRBJ2-7; 9 positions match TRBD2. The CDR3 covers 16 residues. CDR1 and CDR2 from the germline V gene are PRHDT and FYEKMQ (reference sequence). J lost 6 bases, V lost 3 bases, and 12 bases had no gene match. CDR3 sequence: CASSFQSTRTSAEQYF. The CDR3 nucleotides read TGTGCCAGCAGCTTTCAAAGCACCCGGACTAGCGCCGAGCAGTACTTC.

V gene TRBV6-6 combines with J gene TRBJ2-7; the match to TRBD1 covers 8 bases. J was trimmed by 3 bases and V by 7 bases; bases with no gene match: 11. CDR3 length: 15 amino acids. CDR1 is MNHNY, CDR2 SVGAGI, per germline (reference sequence). CDR3 coding DNA: TGTGCCAGCACCGCGACAGGGGTGACCCTCTACGAGCAGTACTTC. As protein: CASTATGVTLYEQYF.

This chain uses TRBV6-5 with TRBJ1-2; possible D gene TRBD1, 6 bases. This CDR3 is 12 amino acids long. Per germline, CDR1 MNHEY and CDR2 SVGAGI. V shed 6 bases and J shed 8 bases, with 13 bases lying between them. CDR3 coding DNA: TGTGCCAGCAGCCCACAGGGTTTGGGCTACACCTTC. Protein sequence: CASSPQGLGYTF.

As DNA, the CDR3 is TGTGCCAGTAGTTTAACTAGCGGGAGAACAGATACGCAGTATTTT. As protein: CASSLTSGRTDTQYF. This chain links TRBV19 with TRBJ2-3; TRBD2 agrees at 11 bases. Losses at the gene ends were 5 bases for V and 3 bases for J; bases not matched to a gene: 4. Germline V gene sequence: CDR1 LNHDA, CDR2 SQIVND (reference sequence). The CDR3 consists of 15 residues.

J is TRBJ2-3 and V is TRBV13; weak D call: TRBD1 (5 bases). V lost 1 base to trimming and J lost 1 base, with 12 bases between them. The CDR3 sequence is 16 residues long. Germline CDR1 is PRHDT and CDR2 is FYEKMQ (reference sequence). CDR3 sequence: CASSLVMGLGTDTQYF. The CDR3 DNA sequence: TGTGCCAGCAGCTTAGTAATGGGGCTGGGCACAGATACGCAGTATTTT.

This chain connects TRBV18 to TRBJ1-1, with 7 bases lining up with TRBD1. Germline CDR1 KGHSH, CDR2 LQKENI. This CDR3 is 16 amino acids long. J lost 4 bases, V lost 4 bases, and 12 bases had no gene match. The CDR3 sequence: CASSLPTGVSFTEAFF. Written as DNA, the CDR3 is TGTGCCAGCTCACTACCAACAGGGGTTTCGTTCACTGAAGCTTTCTTT.

The rearrangement uses TRBV5-4 and TRBJ2-3; 11 bases line up with TRBD2. This CDR3 comprises 15 residues. V shed 5 bases and J 5 bases; nucleotides not matched to a gene: 7. Germline CDR1 reads SGHNT; CDR2 reads YYREEE (reference sequence). The CDR3 nucleotides are TGTGCCAGCAGTCTGACTAGCGGGGTAGGAGATACGCAGTATTTT. Its protein is CASSLTSGVGDTQYF.

The V call is TRBV5-4, the J call TRBJ2-5; 8 nucleotides agree with TRBD1. CDR1 and CDR2 (germline): SGHNT, YYREEE (reference sequence). The junction had 5 bases not matched to a gene; V was cut back by 4 bases and J by 0 bases. This CDR3 region has 15 residues. The CDR3 sequence is CASSGGTGDQETQYF. CDR3 nucleotides: TGTGCCAGCAGCGGAGGGACAGGAGACCAAGAGACCCAGTACTTC. Drawing the rest from reference TRBV5-4 and TRBJ2-5, the complete variable domain is ETGVTQSPTHLIKTRGQQVTLRCSSQSGHNTVSWYQQALGQGPQFIFQYYREEENGRGNFPPRFSGLQFPNYSSELNVNALELDDSALYLCASSGGTGDQETQYFGPGTRLLVL.

The rearrangement uses TRBV19 and TRBJ2-1; D perhaps matches TRBD1 (6 bases). V lost 5 bases and J lost 7, with 18 bases in between. Germline V lookup: CDR1 LNHDA, CDR2 SQIVND (reference sequence). The CDR3 contains 15 residues. CDR3 sequence: CASSAQGARENEQFF. DNA for the CDR3: TGTGCCAGTAGTGCACAGGGCGCCCGAGAAAATGAGCAGTTCTTC.

This clone is a singleton in its sample. V is TRBV28 and J is TRBJ2-7; D is perhaps TRBD1 (6 bases). Germline-derived CDR1 and CDR2 are MDHEN and SYDVKM. CDR3 length: 16 residues. Trimming pared 2 bases from V and 2 bases from J, leaving 16 bases between. CDR3 loop: CASSLVSGTPTYEQYF. The CDR3 nucleotides are TGTGCCAGCAGTTTAGTCTCTGGGACACCTACCTACGAGCAGTACTTC.

The chain couples TRBV9 to TRBJ2-1; 12 nucleotides match TRBD2. CDR1 and CDR2 from the germline V gene are SGDLS and YYNGEE. The J segment lost 4 bases and the V segment lost 4 bases, leaving 6 bases of the junction unmatched. The CDR3 covers 16 residues. In DNA, the CDR3 is TGTGCCAGCAGCCTTCGTGGACTAGCGGGGTACAATGAGCAGTTCTTC. Translation: CASSLRGLAGYNEQFF.

The genes are TRBV5-6 and TRBJ2-7; 10 nucleotides match TRBD1. Germline trimming cut 5 bases from V and 5 bases from J; bases unmatched to any gene: 7. From germline, CDR1 is SGHDT and CDR2 YYEEEE. CDR3 length: 14 residues. CDR3 residues: CASRGRDRGHEQYF. For the CDR3, the DNA is TGTGCCAGCAGGGGCCGGGACAGGGGCCACGAGCAGTACTTC. The variable domain in full, with the rest retrieved from reference TRBV5-6 and TRBJ2-7, is DAGVTQSPTHLIKTRGQQVTLRCSPKSGHDTVSWYQQALGQGPQFIFQYYEEEERQRGNFPDRFSGHQFPNYSSELNVNALLLGDSALYLCASRGRDRGHEQYFGPGTRLTVT.

The rearrangement uses TRBV30 and TRBJ1-3; 7 positions match TRBD1. The length of the CDR3 is 14 residues. With V trimmed by 3 bases and J by 2 bases, 4 bases remained unmatched. Germline V gene data show CDR1 as GTSNPN and CDR2 as SVGIG (reference sequence). In DNA, the CDR3 is TGTGCCTGGAGCACAGGGGAACCTGGAAACACCATATATTTT. Translation: CAWSTGEPGNTIYF.

V and J are TRBV6-1 and TRBJ2-1; the D is unclear. Between the trimmed V and J ends, which lost 7 bases and 6 bases, there was a span of 10 bases. The CDR3 runs 12 residues. Per germline, CDR1 MNHNS and CDR2 SASEGT. The CDR3 region has the DNA TGTGCCAGCATAGCCACCCTCAATGAGCAGTTCTTC. Its protein product is CASIATLNEQFF.

In its sample, this clone was seen a few times. The chain uses TRBV7-2 and TRBJ1-4, with D possibly matching TRBD1 (5 bases). The CDR3 extends over 14 amino acids. With 1 base removed from V and 7 bases from J, the gap between germline ends came to 10 bases. Germline assignment: CDR1 SGHTA and CDR2 FQGNSA. CDR3 protein: CASSLGQGREKLFF. As DNA, the CDR3 is TGTGCCAGCAGCTTAGGGCAGGGTCGTGAAAAACTGTTTTTT.

This clone was counted between two and nine times. CDR3 in amino acids: CASSLAQASSYEQYF. The CDR3 coding sequence is TGTGCCAGCAGCTTAGCGCAGGCCAGCTCCTACGAGCAGTACTTC. V usage is TRBV7-2 and J usage is TRBJ2-7; D is uncertain. The ends were cut back, 0 bases at V and 0 bases at J, with 9 bases in the middle. The CDR3 has 15 residues. The germline CDR1 and CDR2 sequences are SGHTA and FQGNSA.

This clone was observed a handful of times. J is TRBJ2-5 and V is TRBV11-2, with 7 bases identical to TRBD2. The CDR3 spans 15 residues. CDR1 and CDR2 from the germline V gene are SGHAT and FQNNGV. Trimming removed 1 base from V and 5 bases from J; junction bases left unmatched: 7. The CDR3 DNA follows: TGTGCCAGCAGCTTAGGTGGAGGGGAGGGGGAGACCCAGTACTTC. It specifies CASSLGGGEGETQYF. The variable domain in full, completed from reference TRBV11-2 and TRBJ2-5, reads EAGVAQSPRYKIIEKRQSVAFWCNPISGHATLYWYQQILGQGPKLLIQFQNNGVVDDSQLPKDRFSAERLKGVDSTLKIQPAKLEDSAVYLCASSLGGGEGETQYFGPGTRLLVL.

This chain joins TRBV18 and TRBJ1-4, with a possible D match to TRBD1 (6 bases). The CDR3 contains 15 residues. Deletions cut 3 bases from V and 2 bases from J, with 10 bases between. CDR1 KGHSH and CDR2 LQKENI come from the germline V gene. CDR3 sequence: CASSPAGATNEKLFF. For the CDR3, the DNA is TGTGCCAGCTCACCTGCAGGGGCGACTAATGAAAAACTGTTTTTT. The full variable domain, rest sourced from reference TRBV18 and TRBJ1-4, is NAGVMQNPRHLVRRRGQEARLRCSPMKGHSHVYWYRQLPEEGLKFMVYLQKENIIDESGMPKERFSAEFPKEGPSILRIQQVVRGDSAAYFCASSPAGATNEKLFFGSGTQLSVL.